The 32 T cell receptor beta chains below come from one sample, sequenced in a study of regulatory and conventional T cells in RAG deficiency. Profiled with immunoSEQ multiplex PCR; TCRdb holds only in-frame clones, not every one. The repertoire consists of fewer than 6,500 clones, with 92% occurring once and the leading ten covering roughly 50%. What was sequenced was CD8+ T cells sorted from blood. The receptors were sampled from a human donor with RAG deficiency presenting as severe combined immunodeficiency.

V usage is TRBV10-3 and J usage is TRBJ2-1, with D perhaps TRBD1 or TRBD2 (5 bases each). The germline CDR1 and CDR2 sequences are ENHRY and SYGVKD. V lost 11 bases, J lost 3 bases, and 14 bases lay in between. This CDR3 comprises 13 residues. This CDR3 reads CAVLGDRYNEQFF. DNA for the CDR3: TGTGCCGTTTTGGGGGACCGCTACAATGAGCAGTTCTTC.

The V and J genes are TRBV7-9 and TRBJ2-7; 9 bases line up with TRBD1. The CDR3 consists of 14 residues. V was pared by 3 bases and J by 2 bases, with 2 bases of the junction left unmatched. Germline CDR1 SEHNR, CDR2 FQNEAQ (reference sequence). CDR3 sequence: CASSFRDRAYEQYF. CDR3 DNA sequence: TGTGCCAGCAGCTTCCGGGACAGGGCCTACGAGCAGTACTTC.

The V gene is TRBV27, the J gene TRBJ2-7; D tentatively fits TRBD1 or TRBD2 (5 bases each). The germline CDR1 and CDR2 sequences are MNHEY and SMNVEV (reference sequence). The CDR3 consists of 13 residues. Trimming stripped 6 bases from V and 6 bases from J, with 15 bases between. CDR3 sequence: CASRTGTLGEQYF. Here the CDR3 DNA reads TGTGCCAGCAGGACCGGGACCTTGGGCGAGCAGTACTTC.

J is TRBJ2-3 and V is TRBV7-9; 9 positions match TRBD1. In germline, CDR1 is SEHNR, CDR2 FQNEAQ (reference sequence). There are 16 residues in the CDR3. With V trimmed by 5 bases and J by 2 bases, 8 bases remained unmatched. For the CDR3, the DNA is TGTGCCAGCAGCCCCCCCCGGGACAGGGTCACAGATACGCAGTATTTT. Protein sequence: CASSPPRDRVTDTQYF. Complete variable domain (other parts from reference TRBV7-9 and TRBJ2-3): DTGVSQNPRHKITKRGQNVTFRCDPISEHNRLYWYRQTLGQGPEFLTYFQNEAQLEKSRLLSDRFSAERPKGSFSTLEIQRTEQGDSAMYLCASSPPRDRVTDTQYFGPGTRLTVL.

The chain has TRBV9 and TRBJ2-5, with 8 bases lining up with TRBD1. The length of the CDR3 is 12 residues. Trimming took 3 bases from V and 5 from J; bases not matched to a gene: 0. The V gene's germline CDR1 is SGDLS and CDR2 YYNGEE. The CDR3 DNA is TGTGCCAGCAGCGACAGGGGGGAGACCCAGTACTTC. It codes for CASSDRGETQYF.

The V gene is TRBV6-4, the J gene TRBJ1-1, with no clear D. The ends were cut back, 3 bases at V and 0 bases at J, with 11 bases in the middle. The CDR3 length is 15 residues. The germline gives CDR1 MRHNA, CDR2 SNTAGT. CDR3 nucleotides: TGTGCCAGCAGTGAGGGGTCTACGATGAACACTGAAGCTTTCTTT. Residues: CASSEGSTMNTEAFF.

The chain has TRBV7-3 and TRBJ2-2; 9 bases match TRBD1. Looked up from germline, CDR1 is SGHTA and CDR2 is FQGTGA. The CDR3 length is 14 residues. V gave up 3 bases and J gave up 4 bases; unmatched junction bases: 0. CDR3 sequence reads: CASSLTGGTGELFF. The CDR3, as DNA: TGTGCCAGCAGCTTGACAGGGGGCACCGGGGAGCTGTTTTTT.

This sequence joins TRBV29-1 and TRBJ2-5; TRBD1 matches 8 bases. The germline V gene encodes CDR1 SQVTM and CDR2 ANQGSEA. Germline trimming cut 1 base from V and 2 bases from J; bases unmatched to any gene: 0. The CDR3 has 13 amino acids. CDR3 loop: CSVEGTGQETQYF. The CDR3 coding sequence is TGCAGCGTTGAAGGGACAGGGCAAGAGACCCAGTACTTC.

The gene calls are TRBV10-3 and TRBJ2-3; tentative D call: TRBD1 (6 bases). Germline V CDR1 and CDR2: ENHRY, SYGVKD. The CDR3 totals 16 residues. Trimming stripped 4 bases from V and 6 bases from J, with 20 bases between. The CDR3 coding sequence is TGTGCCATCAGTGCCTGGGTCACAGGGCATAAGGATACGCAGTATTTT. Its protein product is CAISAWVTGHKDTQYF.

J is TRBJ2-1 and V is TRBV27; D is perhaps TRBD1 (6 bases). The germline CDR1 and CDR2 sequences are MNHEY and SMNVEV (reference sequence). The CDR3 is made up of 12 amino acids. Trimming left V 2 bases short and J 7 bases short, with 6 bases between. The CDR3 sequence: CASSLQGNEQFF. The CDR3 DNA follows: TGTGCCAGCAGTTTACAGGGGAATGAGCAGTTCTTC.

V usage is TRBV13 and J usage is TRBJ2-5, with D uncertain. The V gene lost 5 bases and the J gene lost 5 bases, with 6 bases spanning the gap. The CDR3 runs to 11 residues. The germline V gene encodes CDR1 PRHDT and CDR2 FYEKMQ (reference sequence). CDR3 amino acids: CASSAGETQYF. CDR3 in DNA: TGTGCCAGCAGCGCCGGGGAGACCCAGTACTTC.

This chain uses TRBV27 with TRBJ2-5, with 9 positions matching TRBD1. Germline V gene data show CDR1 as MNHEY and CDR2 as SMNVEV (reference sequence). The CDR3 loop spans 17 amino acids. V lost 5 bases and J lost 5; bases outside the gene matches: 15. CDR3 DNA: TGTGCCAGCAGTGTCTCCGGGACAGGGCTCTTCATGGAGACCCAGTACTTC. It encodes CASSVSGTGLFMETQYF.

This clone is hyperexpanded (1% or more) within its sample. The V gene is TRBV28, the J gene TRBJ2-7, with 12 bases fitting TRBD2. The V and J ends lost 2 bases and 2 bases, in that order; junction bases with no gene match: 4. CDR1 and CDR2 (germline): MDHEN, SYDVKM. The CDR3 runs to 16 residues. The CDR3 loop is CASSLELAGGPYEQYF. The CDR3 nucleotides read TGTGCCAGCAGTTTAGAGCTAGCGGGAGGGCCCTACGAGCAGTACTTC.

The chain combines TRBV19 with TRBJ1-2; TRBD1 agrees at 9 bases. The CDR3 covers 11 residues. Per germline, CDR1 LNHDA and CDR2 SQIVND (reference sequence). The junction had 2 bases not matched to a gene; V was cut back by 7 bases and J by 8 bases. CDR3 in DNA: TGTGCCAGTAACAGGGGGCGCGGCTACACCTTC. It yields the protein CASNRGRGYTF.

The genes are TRBV2 and TRBJ2-3; 8 bases match TRBD1. Per germline, CDR1 SNHLY and CDR2 FYNNEI. CDR3 length equals 17 residues. Losses at the gene ends were 4 bases for V and 2 bases for J; bases not matched to a gene: 11. This CDR3 is CASSAGTGGSFTDTQYF. The CDR3 coding sequence is TGTGCCAGCAGTGCCGGGACAGGAGGGTCCTTCACAGATACGCAGTATTTT.

V usage is TRBV11-2 and J usage is TRBJ2-1; D not certain. CDR1 and CDR2 (germline): SGHAT, FQNNGV. This CDR3 region has 14 residues. Trimming removed 1 base at V and 0 bases at J, with 4 bases between. CDR3 in amino acids: CASSLGGSYNEQFF. The CDR3 region has the DNA TGTGCCAGCAGCTTAGGGGGCTCCTACAATGAGCAGTTCTTC.

The sample holds a few counts of this clone. The CDR3 nucleotides are TGTGCCAGCAGAACCGGGACAGCTAACTATGGCTACACCTTC. It codes for CASRTGTANYGYTF. This chain links TRBV27 with TRBJ1-2; TRBD1 aligns across 7 bases. This CDR3 has 14 residues. The germline V gene has CDR1 MNHEY and CDR2 SMNVEV (reference sequence). V lost 6 bases and J lost 0; bases outside the gene matches: 4.

The rearrangement links TRBV28 to TRBJ2-1; D perhaps matches TRBD2 (5 bases). V was clipped by 5 bases and J by 6 bases, with 14 bases between them. Germline V gene lookup returns CDR1 MDHEN and CDR2 SYDVKM. The CDR3 has 14 residues. The CDR3 DNA reads as TGTGCCAGCAGTGGCCTAAGCGGAACCAATGAGCAGTTCTTC. Protein sequence: CASSGLSGTNEQFF.

This chain links TRBV27 with TRBJ2-7, with 12 bases lining up with TRBD2. The CDR3 consists of 15 residues. With 3 bases clipped from V and 0 bases from J, the junction kept 0 bases outside the gene matches. Germline lookup yields CDR1 MNHEY and CDR2 SMNVEV (reference sequence). The CDR3 reads CASSLTSGSSYEQYF. The CDR3 coding sequence is TGTGCCAGCAGTTTGACTAGCGGGAGCTCCTACGAGCAGTACTTC.

The genes are TRBV4-2 and TRBJ1-1; no reliable D call. There are 14 residues in the CDR3. Germline V CDR1 and CDR2: LGHNA, YNFKEQ. V lost 1 base and J lost 5, with 11 bases in between. CDR3 DNA sequence: TGTGCCAGCAGCCAAGTCAGAATAGGGACTGAAGCTTTCTTT. Translated: CASSQVRIGTEAFF.

This rearrangement joins TRBV2 to TRBJ2-1, with TRBD1 matching over 8 bases. The CDR3 spans 17 residues. V trimming: 5 bases; J trimming: 4 bases; junction bases outside the gene matches: 13. From germline, CDR1 is SNHLY and CDR2 FYNNEI. DNA for the CDR3: TGTGCCAGCAGTATTACAGGGGGTTACCTCTATTACAATGAGCAGTTCTTC. It specifies CASSITGGYLYYNEQFF.

The chain couples TRBV7-8 to TRBJ2-7, with no clear D. This CDR3 spans 12 amino acids. Trimming left V 1 base short and J 8 bases short, with 9 bases between. The germline V gene has CDR1 SGHVS and CDR2 FQNEAQ. The CDR3 spells CASSLGRVQQYF. In DNA, the CDR3 is TGTGCCAGCAGCTTAGGTCGGGTTCAGCAGTACTTC.

The chain couples TRBV4-2 to TRBJ2-3, with 9 bases identical to TRBD1. CDR3 length equals 16 residues. J lost 4 bases, V lost 1 base, and 6 bases had no gene match. Germline lookup yields CDR1 LGHNA and CDR2 YNFKEQ. The CDR3 is CASSQGRDREPDTQYF. The CDR3 DNA reads TGTGCCAGCAGCCAAGGACGGGACAGGGAACCAGATACGCAGTATTTT.

The chain has TRBV19 and TRBJ1-1; D call uncertain. The CDR3 is made up of 14 amino acids. Trimming pared 5 bases from V and 0 bases from J, leaving 10 bases between. CDR1 is LNHDA, CDR2 SQIVND, per germline (reference sequence). DNA of the CDR3: TGTGCCAGTAGTTCCCGGGCCCTGAACACTGAAGCTTTCTTT. Amino acids: CASSSRALNTEAFF.

The V and J genes are TRBV6-1 and TRBJ2-7; unclear D gene. The V end was cut by 0 bases, the J end by 4 bases, with 1 base between. The CDR3 length is 11 residues. Germline V gene sequence: CDR1 MNHNS, CDR2 SASEGT. The CDR3 DNA follows: TGTGCCAGCAGTGAAGCGTACGAGCAGTACTTC. Amino acids: CASSEAYEQYF.

The V call is TRBV14, the J call TRBJ2-3, with TRBD2 identical over 13 bases. Trimming removed 0 bases from V and 3 bases from J; junction bases left unmatched: 6. CDR3 length: 18 amino acids. Germline CDR1 SGHDN, CDR2 FVKESK. CDR3 sequence reads: CASSQDFGLAGETDTQYF. The CDR3 region has the DNA TGTGCCAGCAGCCAAGATTTTGGACTAGCGGGAGAAACAGATACGCAGTATTTT.

The rearrangement uses TRBV5-6 and TRBJ2-3; 8 nucleotides match TRBD1. J gave up 4 bases and V 2 bases, and 6 bases lay outside the gene matches. Germline V gene data show CDR1 as SGHDT and CDR2 as YYEEEE. The CDR3 length is 15 residues. This CDR3 is CASSFPSRGPDTQYF. The DNA for the CDR3 is TGTGCCAGCAGCTTTCCGTCCAGGGGGCCAGATACGCAGTATTTT. Complete variable domain (other parts from reference TRBV5-6 and TRBJ2-3): DAGVTQSPTHLIKTRGQQVTLRCSPKSGHDTVSWYQQALGQGPQFIFQYYEEEERQRGNFPDRFSGHQFPNYSSELNVNALLLGDSALYLCASSFPSRGPDTQYFGPGTRLTVL.

This chain joins TRBV19 and TRBJ1-2; D ambiguous. There are 12 residues in the CDR3. V dropped 8 bases and J dropped 4 bases, with 11 bases sitting between them. Germline CDR1 reads LNHDA; CDR2 reads SQIVND (reference sequence). CDR3 in DNA: TGTGCCAGTTTCCCTGGCGGCTATGGCTACACCTTC. This codes for CASFPGGYGYTF.

The V call is TRBV7-9, the J call TRBJ1-1, with 9 positions matching TRBD1. Germline values: CDR1 SEHNR, CDR2 FQNEAQ (reference sequence). The CDR3 covers 14 residues. V shed 3 bases, J shed 9 bases, and the junction held 8 bases outside the gene matches. CDR3 region: CASSFWTGESKAFF. DNA for the CDR3: TGTGCCAGCAGCTTCTGGACAGGGGAATCTAAAGCTTTCTTT.

This chain joins TRBV5-1 and TRBJ2-1; tentative D call: TRBD2 (6 bases). The CDR3 totals 14 residues. The V gene's germline CDR1 is SGHRS and CDR2 YFSETQ. V was shortened by 0 bases and J by 4 bases, with 8 bases between the two germline ends. CDR3 sequence (DNA): TGCGCCAGCAGCTTGGTTGGGGGGTACAATGAGCAGTTCTTC. The encoded protein is CASSLVGGYNEQFF.

J is TRBJ2-7 and V is TRBV6-5, with 7 bases matching TRBD1. Germline values: CDR1 MNHEY, CDR2 SVGAGI. Trimming took 5 bases from V and 1 from J; bases not matched to a gene: 2. The CDR3 contains 13 residues. CDR3 sequence reads: CASSDRVSYEQYF. In nucleotides, the CDR3 is TGTGCCAGCAGTGACAGGGTATCCTACGAGCAGTACTTC.

This clone was detected only once. The genes are TRBV10-2 and TRBJ2-7, with D perhaps assigned TRBD1 or TRBD2 (5 bases each). V was shortened by 0 bases and J by 6 bases, with 9 bases between the two germline ends. Germline V CDR1 and CDR2: WSHSY, SAAADI. This CDR3 is built from 13 residues. The DNA for the CDR3 is TGCGCCAGCAGTGAGTCTCGAGGGGCCGAGCAGTACTTC. As protein: CASSESRGAEQYF.